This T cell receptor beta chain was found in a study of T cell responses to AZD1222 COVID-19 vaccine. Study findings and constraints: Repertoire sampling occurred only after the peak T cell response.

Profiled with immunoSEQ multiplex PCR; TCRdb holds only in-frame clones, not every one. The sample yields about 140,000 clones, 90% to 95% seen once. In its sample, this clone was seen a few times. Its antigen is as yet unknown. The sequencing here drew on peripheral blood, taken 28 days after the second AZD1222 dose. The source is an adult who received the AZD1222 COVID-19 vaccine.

In DNA, the CDR3 is TGTGCCAGCAGTCTGTCCTCCTATAATTCACCCCTCCACTTT. This codes for CASSLSSYNSPLHF. The V and J genes are TRBV27 and TRBJ1-6, with D hard to call. V was pared by 5 bases and J by 0 bases, with 5 bases between. The CDR3 consists of 14 residues. Germline CDR1 is MNHEY and CDR2 is SMNVEV (reference sequence).